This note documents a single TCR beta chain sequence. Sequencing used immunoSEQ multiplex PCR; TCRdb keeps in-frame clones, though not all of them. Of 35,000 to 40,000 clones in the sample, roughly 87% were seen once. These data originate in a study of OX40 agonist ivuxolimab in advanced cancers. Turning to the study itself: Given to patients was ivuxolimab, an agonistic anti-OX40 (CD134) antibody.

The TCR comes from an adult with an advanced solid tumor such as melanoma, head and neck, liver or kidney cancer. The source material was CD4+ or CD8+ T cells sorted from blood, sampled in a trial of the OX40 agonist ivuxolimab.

The CDR3 nucleotides are TGTGCCAGCAGGCGGAGGACAGAGAACACTGAAGCTTTCTTT. Translation: CASRRRTENTEAFF. This rearrangement joins TRBV7-3 to TRBJ1-1; the D gene is possibly TRBD1 (6 bases). Trimming removed 6 bases from V and 1 base from J, with 12 bases in between. The length of the CDR3 is 14 residues. Germline CDR1 and CDR2: SGHTA and FQGTGA.